This T cell receptor beta chain was sequenced for a study of control samples from healthy donors and cancer patients. The data were produced by immunoSEQ multiplex PCR, yet TCRdb's version contains in-frame clones alone and is incomplete. The sample holds tens of thousands of clones, about 95% seen once. Between the trimmed V and J ends, which lost 4 bases and 0 bases, there was a span of 4 bases. In germline, CDR1 is MNHEY, CDR2 SVGEGT. The CDR3 is 14 residues long. The origin of this receptor is a woman aged 25 to 39 in good health. Sequenced material: blood. V and J are TRBV6-2 or TRBV6-3 and TRBJ2-6; D is undetermined. The CDR3 is CASSWSSGANVLTF. For the CDR3, the DNA is TGTGCCAGCAGTTGGAGCTCTGGGGCCAACGTCCTGACTTTC.